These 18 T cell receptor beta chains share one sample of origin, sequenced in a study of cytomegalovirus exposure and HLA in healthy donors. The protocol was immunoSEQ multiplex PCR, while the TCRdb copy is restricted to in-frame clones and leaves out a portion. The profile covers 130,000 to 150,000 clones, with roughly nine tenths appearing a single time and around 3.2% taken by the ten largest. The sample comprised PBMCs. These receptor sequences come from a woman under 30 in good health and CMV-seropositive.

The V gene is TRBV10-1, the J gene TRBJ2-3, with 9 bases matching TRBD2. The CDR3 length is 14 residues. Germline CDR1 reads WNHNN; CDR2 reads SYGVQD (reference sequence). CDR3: CANLLAGFGDTQYF. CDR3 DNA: TGCGCGAACCTACTAGCGGGTTTTGGAGATACGCAGTATTTT.

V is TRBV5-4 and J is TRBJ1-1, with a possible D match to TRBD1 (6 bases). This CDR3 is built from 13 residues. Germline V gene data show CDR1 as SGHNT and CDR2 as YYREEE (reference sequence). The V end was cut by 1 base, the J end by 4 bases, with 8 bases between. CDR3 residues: CASSLQGSTEAFF. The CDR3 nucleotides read TGTGCCAGCAGCTTGCAGGGGAGCACTGAAGCTTTCTTT.

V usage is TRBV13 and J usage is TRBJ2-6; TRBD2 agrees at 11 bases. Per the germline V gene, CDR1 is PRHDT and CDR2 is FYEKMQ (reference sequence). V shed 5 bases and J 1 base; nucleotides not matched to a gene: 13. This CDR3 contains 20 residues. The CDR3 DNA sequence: TGTGCCAGCAGCCCTAATGGCGTCGGACTAGCGGGTTCTGGGGCCAACGTCCTGACTTTC. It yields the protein CASSPNGVGLAGSGANVLTF.

The CDR3 loop reads CASSLGGSLVYEQYF. The CDR3 DNA is TGTGCCAGCAGCTTAGGAGGCTCCCTCGTGTACGAGCAGTACTTC. The chain carries TRBV11-2 and TRBJ2-7; D is unresolved. CDR1 and CDR2 from the germline V gene are SGHAT and FQNNGV. The CDR3 loop spans 15 amino acids. The V end lost 1 base, the J end lost 4 bases, and 14 bases lay between the germline ends.

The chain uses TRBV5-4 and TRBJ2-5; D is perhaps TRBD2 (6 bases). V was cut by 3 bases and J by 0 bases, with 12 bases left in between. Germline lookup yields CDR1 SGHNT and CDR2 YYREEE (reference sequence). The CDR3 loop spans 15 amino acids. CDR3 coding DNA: TGTGCCAGCAGCTACCCTCTAGCGCACCAAGAGACCCAGTACTTC. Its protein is CASSYPLAHQETQYF.

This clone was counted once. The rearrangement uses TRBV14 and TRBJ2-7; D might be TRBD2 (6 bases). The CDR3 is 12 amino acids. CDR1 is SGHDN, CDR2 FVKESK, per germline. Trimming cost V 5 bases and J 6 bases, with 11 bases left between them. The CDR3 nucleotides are TGTGCCAGCAGCTTCCGGGACTCCGAGCAGTACTTC. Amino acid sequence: CASSFRDSEQYF.

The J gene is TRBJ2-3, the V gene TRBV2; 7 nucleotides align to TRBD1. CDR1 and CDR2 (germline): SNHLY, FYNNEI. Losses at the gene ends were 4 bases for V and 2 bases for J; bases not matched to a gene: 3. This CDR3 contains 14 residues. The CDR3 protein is CASSGDSYTDTQYF. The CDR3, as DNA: TGTGCCAGCAGTGGGGACAGTTACACAGATACGCAGTATTTT. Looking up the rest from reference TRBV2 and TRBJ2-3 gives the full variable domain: EPEVTQTPSHQVTQMGQEVILRCVPISNHLYFYWYRQILGQKVEFLVSFYNNEISEKSEIFDDQFSVERPDGSNFTLKIRSTKLEDSAMYFCASSGDSYTDTQYFGPGTRLTVL.

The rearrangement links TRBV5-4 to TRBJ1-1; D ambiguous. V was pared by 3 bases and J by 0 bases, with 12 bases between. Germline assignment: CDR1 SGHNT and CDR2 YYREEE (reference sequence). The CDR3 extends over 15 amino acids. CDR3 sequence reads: CASSSRKEMNTEAFF. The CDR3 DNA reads TGTGCCAGCAGCTCCCGCAAGGAGATGAACACTGAAGCTTTCTTT.

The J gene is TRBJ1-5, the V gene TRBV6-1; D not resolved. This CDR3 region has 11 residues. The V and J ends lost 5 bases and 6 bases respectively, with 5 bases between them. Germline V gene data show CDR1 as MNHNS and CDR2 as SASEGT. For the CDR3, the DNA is TGTGCCAGCAGTTCGGGTCAGCCCCAGCATTTT. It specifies CASSSGQPQHF.

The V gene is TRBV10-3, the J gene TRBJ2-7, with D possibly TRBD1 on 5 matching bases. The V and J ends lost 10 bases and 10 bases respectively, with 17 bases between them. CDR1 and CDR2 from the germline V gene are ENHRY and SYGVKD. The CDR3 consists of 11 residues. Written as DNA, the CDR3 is TGTGCCACACGACAAGGGGCACCCCAGTACTTC. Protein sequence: CATRQGAPQYF.

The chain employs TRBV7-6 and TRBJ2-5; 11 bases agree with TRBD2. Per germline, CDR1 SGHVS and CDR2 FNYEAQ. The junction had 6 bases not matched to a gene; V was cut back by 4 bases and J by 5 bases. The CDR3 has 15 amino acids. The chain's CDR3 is CASSSTSGRAETQYF. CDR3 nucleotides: TGTGCCAGCAGCTCTACTAGCGGGAGAGCTGAGACCCAGTACTTC.

The CDR3 spells CASSAEVQETQYF. In DNA, the CDR3 is TGTGCCAGCTCAGCGGAAGTCCAAGAGACCCAGTACTTC. This chain links TRBV18 with TRBJ2-5; D is unclear. The length of the CDR3 is 13 residues. V was clipped by 5 bases and J by 1 base, with 8 bases between them. The germline gives CDR1 KGHSH, CDR2 LQKENI.

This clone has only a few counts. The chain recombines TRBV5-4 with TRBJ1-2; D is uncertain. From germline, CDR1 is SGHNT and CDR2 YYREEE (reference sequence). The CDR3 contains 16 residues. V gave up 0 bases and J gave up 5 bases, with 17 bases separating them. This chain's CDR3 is CASSLDLGPGKYGYTF. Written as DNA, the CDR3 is TGTGCCAGCAGCTTGGACCTCGGCCCCGGGAAATATGGCTACACCTTC. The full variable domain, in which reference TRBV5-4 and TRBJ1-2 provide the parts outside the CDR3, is ETGVTQSPTHLIKTRGQQVTLRCSSQSGHNTVSWYQQALGQGPQFIFQYYREEENGRGNFPPRFSGLQFPNYSSELNVNALELDDSALYLCASSLDLGPGKYGYTFGSGTRLTVV.

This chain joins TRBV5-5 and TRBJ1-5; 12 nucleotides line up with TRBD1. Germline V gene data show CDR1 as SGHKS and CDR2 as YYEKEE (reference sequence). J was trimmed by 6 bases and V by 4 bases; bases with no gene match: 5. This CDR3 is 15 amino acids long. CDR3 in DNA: TGTGCCAGCAGCCCGGGGACAGGGGGCATTCAGCCCCAGCATTTT. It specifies CASSPGTGGIQPQHF.

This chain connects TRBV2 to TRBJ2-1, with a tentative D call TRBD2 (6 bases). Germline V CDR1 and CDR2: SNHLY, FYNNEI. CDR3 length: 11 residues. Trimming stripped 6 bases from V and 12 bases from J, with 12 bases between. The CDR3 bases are TGTGCCAGCAGCATGGGCGGGATGCAGTTCTTC. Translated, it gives CASSMGGMQFF.

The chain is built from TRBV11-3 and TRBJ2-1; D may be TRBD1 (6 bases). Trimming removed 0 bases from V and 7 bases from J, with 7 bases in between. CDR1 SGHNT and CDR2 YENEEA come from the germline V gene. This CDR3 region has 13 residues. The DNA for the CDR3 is TGTGCCAGCAGCTTAGAACAGGGTAATGAGCAGTTCTTC. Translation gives CASSLEQGNEQFF.

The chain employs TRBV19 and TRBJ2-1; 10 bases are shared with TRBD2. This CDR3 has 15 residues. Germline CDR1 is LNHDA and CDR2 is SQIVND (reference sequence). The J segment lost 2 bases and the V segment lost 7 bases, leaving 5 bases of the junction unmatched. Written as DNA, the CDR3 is TGTGCCAGTAACCCGAGCGGGAGGGCCTACAATGAGCAGTTCTTC. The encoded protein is CASNPSGRAYNEQFF.

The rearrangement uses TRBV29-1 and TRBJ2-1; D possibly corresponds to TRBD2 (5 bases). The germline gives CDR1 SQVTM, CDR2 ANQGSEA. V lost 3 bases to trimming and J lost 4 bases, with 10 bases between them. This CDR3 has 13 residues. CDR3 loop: CSVDSGLYNEQFF. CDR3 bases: TGCAGCGTTGACAGCGGTCTTTACAATGAGCAGTTCTTC.